One sample yielded the 5 T cell receptor beta chains listed below, sequenced in a study of blood T cell repertoires in COVID-19. Sequencing was performed with immunoSEQ multiplex PCR; in TCRdb, only in-frame clones are kept and a portion is missing. Here the sample spans hundreds of thousands of clones, approximately 89% being singletons. Specimen: PBMCs or T cells enriched from blood (not recorded which). The source of these receptors is a woman between 40 and 55 years old with acute COVID-19.

The rearrangement links TRBV18 to TRBJ2-1; D is perhaps TRBD2 (6 bases). V lost 6 bases, J lost 7 bases, and 19 bases lay in between. Germline CDR1 is KGHSH and CDR2 is LQKENI. This CDR3 spans 15 amino acids. This CDR3 reads CASSPSGRDGNEQFF. CDR3 DNA sequence: TGTGCCAGCTCCCCCTCTGGGCGGGATGGAAATGAGCAGTTCTTC.

The count of this clone is one. The rearrangement uses TRBV13 and TRBJ2-1; 12 bases agree with TRBD1. Germline CDR1 reads PRHDT; CDR2 reads FYEKMQ (reference sequence). CDR3 size: 14 residues. V shed 8 bases, J shed 8 bases, and the junction held 7 bases outside the gene matches. The CDR3 loop is CASLGTGGSDEQFF. CDR3 bases: TGTGCCAGCCTGGGGACAGGGGGCTCGGATGAGCAGTTCTTC.

The chain couples TRBV27 to TRBJ2-7; 8 bases fit TRBD2. The germline CDR1 and CDR2 sequences are MNHEY and SMNVEV (reference sequence). V dropped 4 bases and J dropped 0; count of bases not matched to a gene: 8. The CDR3 is 16 amino acids. Written as DNA, the CDR3 is TGTGCCAGCAGTTCCTCTCTAGCGGGCCTCTCCTACGAGCAGTACTTC. Translation: CASSSSLAGLSYEQYF.

The chain couples TRBV21-1 to TRBJ2-5; the table names TRBD2, a call not compared with the DNA. TRBV21-1 corresponds to a pseudogene. The CDR3 loop spans 20 amino acids. CDR3 sequence (DNA): TGTGCCAGCAGCAACCGATCCCGAGAGGGGGGGACTAGCGGGCAAGAGACCCAGTACTTC. Translation gives CASSNRSREGGTSGQETQYF.

This clone was observed a handful of times. The chain has TRBV7-2 and TRBJ2-7; 7 positions agree with TRBD2. Germline CDR1 is SGHTA and CDR2 is FQGNSA. Losses at the gene ends were 1 base for V and 2 bases for J; bases not matched to a gene: 5. The CDR3 length is 15 residues. Here the CDR3 DNA reads TGTGCCAGCAGCTTAGTTCCGGGAGGCACCTACGAGCAGTACTTC. It is translated as CASSLVPGGTYEQYF.